This T cell receptor beta chain stems from a study of blood T cells in healthy people across ages. Looking at the study overall: About one barcoded beta molecule was captured per two T cells (by template switching).

A second PCR, run for about 7 to 11 cycles, used a sample-barcoded 5' primer plus a J-beta primer mix. Researchers report that each sample yielded at least 2.5 million CDR3-containing paired-end reads. TCRdb reanalysed the 5' RACE reads using MiXCR and keeps one entry per CDR3 protein. The sample includes about 1,800,000 distinct CDR3 sequences, about 28% of them seen just once. Every participating donor contributed approximately 9.5 milliliters of peripheral blood through a draw. CDR1 is LGHNA and CDR2 is YNFKEQ in the germline V gene. V shed 8 bases and J 5 bases; nucleotides not matched to a gene: 10. The CDR3 has 16 residues. Whole-study results and caveats: Unsorted PBMCs blocked a conclusive comparison of naive and antigen-experienced cells.

Of note for this clonotype: Its specificity is unknown.

V is TRBV4-2 and J is TRBJ2-4, with 12 bases that match TRBD2. The clonotype was recovered from a woman between 25 and 40 years old in good health. Material: blood. Here the CDR3 DNA reads TGTGCCAGCGGCGACGCTAGCGGGGGGGCCGAAAACATTCAGTACTTC. Protein sequence: CASGDASGGAENIQYF.